This TCR beta chain came from a study of cytomegalovirus exposure and HLA in healthy donors. Overall study findings and caveats: Associated with HLA alleles at 0.05 false discovery rate in a later analysis were 17,000 or so TCR beta sequences. Common viral pathogens (according to a later analysis) appeared linked to several of the most significant clusters. Versus the approximately 700-donor mean, an Asian-associated ancestry cluster reportedly showed fewer N-insertions in a later analysis.

Primers: 60 Vbeta forward and 13 Jbeta reverse. Only in-frame clones appear in the TCRdb table, and some are missing; sequencing was by immunoSEQ multiplex PCR. The table includes around 100,000 clones, about 74% detected once. This clone has only one observation. The antigen remains unidentified. V gave up 2 bases and J gave up 4 bases, with 7 bases separating them. CDR3 length: 13 amino acids. Germline loops: CDR1 SGDLS, CDR2 YYNGEE. The chain joins TRBV9 to TRBJ1-3, with no clear D. The clonotype was recovered from a man younger than 40 in good health and CMV-seropositive. The specimen sequenced was PBMCs. CDR3: CASSVGTGNTIYF. The CDR3 nucleotides are TGTGCCAGCAGCGTTGGCACAGGAAACACCATATATTTT. The full variable domain, in which reference TRBV9 and TRBJ1-3 provide the parts outside the CDR3, is DSGVTQTPKHLITATGQRVTLRCSPRSGDLSVYWYQQSLDQGLQFLIQYYNGEERAKGNILERFSAQQFPDLHSELNLSSLELGDSALYFCASSVGTGNTIYFGEGSWLTVV.